The 11 T cell receptor beta chains given below trace back to one sample, sequenced in a study of cytomegalovirus exposure and HLA in healthy donors. This PCR relied on a set of 60 Vbeta primers and 13 Jbeta primers. Measured with immunoSEQ multiplex PCR; TCRdb has only the in-frame clones, and not every one. Of some 130,000 clones detected, 80% appear once; the ten largest clones hold 0.85% to 1.3%. Sequences were obtained from PBMCs. The receptors shown here come from a human donor in good health.

V usage is TRBV5-4 and J usage is TRBJ2-5; 8 bases align to TRBD2. V lost 2 bases, J lost 4 bases, and 7 bases stayed unmatched. The CDR3 is made up of 15 amino acids. CDR1 and CDR2 (germline): SGHNT, YYREEE (reference sequence). CDR3 amino acids: CASSFIAGSGETQYF. As DNA, the CDR3 is TGTGCCAGCAGCTTTATAGCGGGGTCCGGAGAGACCCAGTACTTC.

The rearrangement joins TRBV28 to TRBJ2-1; 13 bases map to TRBD2. After removal of 6 bases from V and 8 bases from J, the junction contained 7 bases not matched to a gene. CDR3 size: 15 residues. From germline, CDR1 is MDHEN and CDR2 SYDVKM. In DNA, the CDR3 is TGTGCCAGCAGCCAAACTAGCGGGGGGGTGGATGAGCAGTTCTTC. It is translated as CASSQTSGGVDEQFF.

The chain employs TRBV25-1 and TRBJ1-1; D call uncertain. V lost 7 bases and J 2 bases, leaving 11 bases between the germline ends. The CDR3 covers 13 residues. Germline V gives CDR1 MGHDK, CDR2 SYGVNS. The CDR3 is CASKLQPNTEAFF. In DNA, the CDR3 is TGTGCCAGCAAGTTACAGCCCAACACTGAAGCTTTCTTT.

This chain joins TRBV9 and TRBJ1-2; the match to TRBD1 covers 12 bases. CDR3 size: 13 residues. Unmatched junction bases numbered 5, after V lost 7 bases and J lost 7 bases. Germline CDR1 and CDR2: SGDLS and YYNGEE. CDR3 protein: CASAGTGGRGYTF. The DNA of the CDR3 is TGTGCCAGCGCCGGGACAGGGGGCCGTGGCTACACCTTC.

This clone came up once. V gene TRBV27 combines with J gene TRBJ1-3, with D perhaps matching TRBD1 (5 bases). Deletions cut 2 bases from V and 3 bases from J, with 14 bases between. The CDR3 runs 16 residues. CDR1 and CDR2 from the germline V gene are MNHEY and SMNVEV (reference sequence). CDR3 protein: CASSLRPGRVGNTIYF. The CDR3 bases are TGTGCCAGCAGTTTACGCCCCGGCAGGGTTGGAAACACCATATATTTT.

Remarks on this clone: The same CDR3 is also encoded by other DNA sequences in this sample. V and J are TRBV27 and TRBJ1-1; 8 nucleotides line up with TRBD1. This CDR3 is built from 18 residues. Unmatched junction bases numbered 16, after V lost 3 bases and J lost 4 bases. The germline V gene has CDR1 MNHEY and CDR2 SMNVEV (reference sequence). The CDR3 reads CASSFSLGQGEGGTEAFF. In nucleotides, the CDR3 is TGTGCCAGCAGTTTCTCCCTTGGACAGGGCGAAGGAGGCACTGAAGCTTTCTTT.

The chain recombines TRBV7-9 with TRBJ2-7, with 8 bases fitting TRBD1. Unmatched junction bases numbered 5, after V lost 5 bases and J lost 5 bases. Looked up from germline, CDR1 is SEHNR and CDR2 is FQNEAQ (reference sequence). This CDR3 comprises 13 residues. CDR3 protein: CASSPDRDHEQYF. CDR3 sequence (DNA): TGTGCCAGCAGCCCGGACAGGGACCACGAGCAGTACTTC.

This sequence joins TRBV5-8 and TRBJ2-6; maybe TRBD2 (5 bases). V was trimmed by 4 bases and J by 4 bases, leaving 12 bases between them. This CDR3 contains 15 residues. Germline lookup yields CDR1 SGHTS and CDR2 YDEGEE. The chain's CDR3 is CASSPEGAGANVLTF. In DNA form, the CDR3 reads TGTGCCAGCAGCCCCGAGGGTGCAGGGGCCAACGTCCTGACTTTC.

V is TRBV28 and J is TRBJ2-1; 9 bases match TRBD2. The V gene end was trimmed by 4 bases and the J gene end by 2 bases; junction bases not matched to a gene: 6. Looked up from germline, CDR1 is MDHEN and CDR2 is SYDVKM. There are 16 residues in the CDR3. The chain's CDR3 is CASSYSGGATYNEQFF. In DNA, the CDR3 is TGTGCCAGCAGTTATAGCGGGGGAGCGACCTACAATGAGCAGTTCTTC.

This clone was picked up a small number of times. The chain carries TRBV4-2 and TRBJ2-3; D may be TRBD1 (6 bases). This CDR3 comprises 16 residues. The germline V and J ends were trimmed by 1 base and 0 bases, with 11 bases remaining between them. Germline CDR1 LGHNA, CDR2 YNFKEQ. CDR3 residues: CASSQGVGASTDTQYF. In nucleotides, the CDR3 is TGTGCCAGCAGCCAAGGTGTGGGGGCTAGCACAGATACGCAGTATTTT.

This clone was detected a few times. V usage is TRBV14 and J usage is TRBJ1-4; D may be TRBD1 (5 bases). V was trimmed by 4 bases and J by 0 bases, leaving 12 bases between them. Germline CDR1 is SGHDN and CDR2 is FVKESK. The CDR3 runs 16 residues. The CDR3 DNA is TGTGCCAGCAGCCGCTTAGGAGGGGCAACTAATGAAAAACTGTTTTTT. Its protein is CASSRLGGATNEKLFF. Supplemented by reference TRBV14 and TRBJ1-4, the full variable domain reads EAGVTQFPSHSVIEKGQTVTLRCDPISGHDNLYWYRRVMGKEIKFLLHFVKESKQDESGMPNNRFLAERTGGTYSTLKVQPAELEDSGVYFCASSRLGGATNEKLFFGSGTQLSVL.